Described below is a single T cell receptor (beta chain) sequence and its context. The data are from a study of blood T cell repertoires in COVID-19. V shed 3 bases and J 3 bases; nucleotides not matched to a gene: 10. In germline, CDR1 is SEHNR, CDR2 FQNEAQ (reference sequence). This CDR3 has 16 amino acids. Generated by immunoSEQ multiplex PCR, the TCRdb table keeps only in-frame clones and is missing some. The sample yields 56,000 or so clones, around four fifths seen once. The chain employs TRBV7-9 and TRBJ2-7; 8 bases align to TRBD1. Sequenced: peripheral blood. The source is a woman over 75 with acute or convalescent COVID-19. CDR3 protein: CASSFSRGREDYEQYF. CDR3 sequence (DNA): TGTGCCAGCAGCTTTTCCAGGGGGCGCGAGGACTACGAGCAGTACTTC.